This T cell receptor beta chain was retrieved from a study of molecular identifiers for immune sequencing clone quantification. Study observations and caveats: Researchers reportedly could pick up spiked Jurkat TCR RNA from one cell mixed into one million naive cells.

This clonotype was seen more than once but under ten times. Antigen: not known. MiXCR, applied by TCRdb to the PCR reads, yields one record per CDR3 protein. The sample contains 50,000 to 70,000 distinct CDR3 sequences, under 20% of which appear only once. Germline V CDR1 and CDR2: LGHNA, YSLEER. V lost 0 bases to trimming and J lost 2 bases, with 11 bases between them. CDR3 length: 15 amino acids. This chain joins TRBV4-3 and TRBJ2-7; no definite D call. Sequenced input: naive CD8+ T cells from blood, with Jurkat cell RNA spiked in. Subset reported: FACS-sorted CD8+CD4-CCR7+CD45RA+ naive T cells. This TCR was recovered from a human donor in good health. Some libraries in this study had Jurkat cell RNA spiked in. The CDR3 coding sequence is TGCGCCAGCAGCCAAGATCGACGACCAGCCTACGAGCAGTACTTC. Translated, it gives CASSQDRRPAYEQYF.